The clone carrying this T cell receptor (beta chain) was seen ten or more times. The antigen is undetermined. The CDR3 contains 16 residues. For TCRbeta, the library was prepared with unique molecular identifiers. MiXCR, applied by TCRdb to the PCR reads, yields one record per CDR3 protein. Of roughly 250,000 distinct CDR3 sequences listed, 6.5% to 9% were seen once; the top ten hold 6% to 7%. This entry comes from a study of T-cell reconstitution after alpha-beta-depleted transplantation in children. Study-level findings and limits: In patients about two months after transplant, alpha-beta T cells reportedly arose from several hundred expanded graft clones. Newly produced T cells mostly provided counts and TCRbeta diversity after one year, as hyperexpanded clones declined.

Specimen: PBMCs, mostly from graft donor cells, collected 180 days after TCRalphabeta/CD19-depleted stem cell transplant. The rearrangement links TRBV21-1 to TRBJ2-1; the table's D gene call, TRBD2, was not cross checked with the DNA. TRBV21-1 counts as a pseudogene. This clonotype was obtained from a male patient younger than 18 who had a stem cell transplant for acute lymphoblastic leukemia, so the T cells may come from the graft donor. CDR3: CASTSGTSGRANEQFF. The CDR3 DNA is TGTGCCAGCACCTCCGGGACTAGCGGGAGGGCTAATGAGCAGTTCTTC.